This TCR beta chain derives from a study of blood T cell repertoires in COVID-19. Study in general: The samples span acute and convalescent COVID-19 from the United States, Italy and Spain. In each case, the material was cDNA or gDNA derived from T cells, B-cell-depleted T cells, or PBMCs.

In the original analysis: Estimates of nucleated cell counts were drawn from the amplification of reference gene primers. The table came from immunoSEQ multiplex PCR; TCRdb's copy has only in-frame clones and leaves some out. V and J calls and clone size come straight from that table; D and trimming were deduced from the DNA. The table has about 170,000 clones, roughly 87% seen once; the top ten hold more than 7.5%. Per germline, CDR1 SEHNR and CDR2 FQNEAQ (reference sequence). Trimming pared 3 bases from V and 2 bases from J, leaving 9 bases between. The CDR3 length is 14 residues. The sequence was obtained from a woman aged 65 to 85 with acute or convalescent COVID-19. The specimen sequenced was peripheral blood. The genes are TRBV7-9 and TRBJ2-3; D is possibly TRBD2 (5 bases). The CDR3 is CASSFGLATDTQYF. As DNA, the CDR3 is TGTGCCAGCAGCTTTGGGCTAGCCACAGATACGCAGTATTTT.